These 8 T cell receptor beta chains originate from one sample sequenced in a study of CD8+ T cells in alopecia areata. Following RNA extraction, reverse transcription yielded cDNA that acted as the sequencing template. Sequencing used immunoSEQ multiplex PCR; TCRdb keeps in-frame clones, though not all of them. Of about 110,000 clones listed, roughly 64% are singletons. Specimen: CD8+ T cells sorted from blood. All receptors come from a human donor in good health.

The rearrangement links TRBV10-3 to TRBJ2-5; the D gene could be TRBD1 or TRBD2 (5 bases each). The CDR3 extends over 13 amino acids. The ends were cut back, 10 bases at V and 7 bases at J, with 19 bases in the middle. Germline V lookup: CDR1 ENHRY, CDR2 SYGVKD. The CDR3 spells CATGGEGPRTQYF. The CDR3 DNA reads TGTGCCACCGGCGGAGAGGGACCGCGGACCCAGTACTTC.

This chain links TRBV27 with TRBJ1-2; D may be TRBD1 (6 bases). Deletions cut 3 bases from V and 5 bases from J, with 16 bases between. The CDR3 covers 15 residues. The germline gives CDR1 MNHEY, CDR2 SMNVEV (reference sequence). CDR3 sequence (DNA): TGTGCCAGCAGTTTCGGAAGGGACACTCCATATGGCTACACCTTC. It codes for CASSFGRDTPYGYTF.

The chain is built from TRBV11-2 and TRBJ1-2; 12 nucleotides align to TRBD1. The CDR3 has 17 residues. Germline loops: CDR1 SGHAT, CDR2 FQNNGV. The J segment lost 8 bases and the V segment lost 7 bases, leaving 17 bases of the junction unmatched. This CDR3 is CASMDSGTGGLRRGYTF. CDR3 DNA sequence: TGTGCCAGCATGGACTCCGGGACAGGGGGCCTTCGTCGCGGCTACACCTTC.

This sequence joins TRBV29-1 and TRBJ1-2; unclear D gene. The CDR3 is 13 amino acids. Germline CDR1 is SQVTM and CDR2 is ANQGSEA. Trimming shortened V by 4 bases and J by 12 bases, and 21 bases separated the two germline ends. The CDR3 DNA is TGCAGCGTTGTTGAAGGTTGTGGGTTAGGGCACACCTTC. This sequence encodes CSVVEGCGLGHTF.

This clone was recorded a few times. The chain links TRBV25-1 to TRBJ2-3; no firm D call. The germline gives CDR1 MGHDK, CDR2 SYGVNS. The length of the CDR3 is 11 residues. The V gene lost 10 bases and the J gene lost 10 bases, with 15 bases spanning the gap. CDR3 protein: CAIEMGVSQYF. For the CDR3, the DNA is TGTGCCATAGAGATGGGCGTTTCGCAGTATTTT.

The V gene is TRBV5-6, the J gene TRBJ2-7; 12 bases are shared with TRBD2. The V gene end was trimmed by 0 bases and the J gene end by 3 bases; junction bases not matched to a gene: 1. This CDR3 has 15 amino acids. Germline V gives CDR1 SGHDT, CDR2 YYEEEE. CDR3 bases: TGTGCCAGCAGCTTGGGACTAGCGGGGGTCTACGAGCAGTACTTC. Amino acid sequence: CASSLGLAGVYEQYF.

This clone has only a few counts. V is TRBV6-5 and J is TRBJ2-5; the D is unclear. The length of the CDR3 is 14 residues. From germline, CDR1 is MNHEY and CDR2 SVGAGI. Trimming pared 2 bases from V and 1 base from J, leaving 8 bases between. This chain's CDR3 is CASSYDRTQETQYF. The CDR3 region has the DNA TGTGCCAGCAGTTACGATAGGACCCAAGAGACCCAGTACTTC.

The J gene is TRBJ2-5, the V gene TRBV7-6; no reliable D call. Germline V lookup: CDR1 SGHVS, CDR2 FNYEAQ. Between the trimmed V and J ends, which lost 5 bases and 1 base, there was a span of 14 bases. The CDR3 spans 15 residues. CDR3 sequence reads: CASSPQAGPQETQYF. The CDR3 nucleotides read TGTGCCAGCAGCCCCCAAGCTGGGCCCCAAGAGACCCAGTACTTC.